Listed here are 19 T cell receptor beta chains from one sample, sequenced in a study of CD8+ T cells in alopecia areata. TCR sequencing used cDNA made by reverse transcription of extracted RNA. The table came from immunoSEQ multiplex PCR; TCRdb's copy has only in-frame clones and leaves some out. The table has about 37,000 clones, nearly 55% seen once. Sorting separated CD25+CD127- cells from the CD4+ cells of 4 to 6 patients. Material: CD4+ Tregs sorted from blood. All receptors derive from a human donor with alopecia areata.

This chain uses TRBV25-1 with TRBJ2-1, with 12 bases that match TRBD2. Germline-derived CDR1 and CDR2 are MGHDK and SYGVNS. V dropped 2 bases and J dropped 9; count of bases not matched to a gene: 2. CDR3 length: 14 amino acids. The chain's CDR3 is CASSELAGGVEQFF. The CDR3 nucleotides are TGTGCCAGCAGTGAACTAGCGGGAGGGGTTGAGCAGTTCTTC.

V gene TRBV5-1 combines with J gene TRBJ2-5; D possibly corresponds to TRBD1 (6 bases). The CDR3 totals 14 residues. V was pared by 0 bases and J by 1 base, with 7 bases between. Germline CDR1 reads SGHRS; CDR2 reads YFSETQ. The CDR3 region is CASSLGGLQETQYF. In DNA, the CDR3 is TGCGCCAGCAGCTTGGGGGGGCTCCAAGAGACCCAGTACTTC.

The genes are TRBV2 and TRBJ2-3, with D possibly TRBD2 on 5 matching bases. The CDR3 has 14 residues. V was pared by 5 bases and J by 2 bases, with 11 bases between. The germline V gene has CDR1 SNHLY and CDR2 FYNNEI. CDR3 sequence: CASSREGNTDTQYF. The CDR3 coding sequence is TGTGCCAGCAGTCGAGAGGGTAACACAGATACGCAGTATTTT.

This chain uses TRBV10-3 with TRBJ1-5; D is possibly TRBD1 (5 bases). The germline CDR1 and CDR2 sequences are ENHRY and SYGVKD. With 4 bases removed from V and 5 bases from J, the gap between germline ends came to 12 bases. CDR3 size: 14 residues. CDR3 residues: CAISGQGWDQPQHF. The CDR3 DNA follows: TGTGCCATCAGTGGGCAGGGATGGGATCAGCCCCAGCATTTT.

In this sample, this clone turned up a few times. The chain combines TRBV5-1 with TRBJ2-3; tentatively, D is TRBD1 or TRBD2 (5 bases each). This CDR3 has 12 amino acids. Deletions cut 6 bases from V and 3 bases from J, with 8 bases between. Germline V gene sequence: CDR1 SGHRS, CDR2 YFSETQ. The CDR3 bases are TGCGCCAGCAAAGAGGGGACAGATACGCAGTATTTT. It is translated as CASKEGTDTQYF.

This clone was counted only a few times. The CDR3 region has the DNA TGTGCCAGCAGCTTGGCCGGACAGGGGATCCCCGGGGAGCTGTTTTTT. Residues: CASSLAGQGIPGELFF. The chain has TRBV7-9 and TRBJ2-2; TRBD1 aligns across 9 bases. V trimming: 3 bases; J trimming: 6 bases; junction bases outside the gene matches: 8. The CDR3 covers 16 residues. The germline gives CDR1 SEHNR, CDR2 FQNEAQ (reference sequence).

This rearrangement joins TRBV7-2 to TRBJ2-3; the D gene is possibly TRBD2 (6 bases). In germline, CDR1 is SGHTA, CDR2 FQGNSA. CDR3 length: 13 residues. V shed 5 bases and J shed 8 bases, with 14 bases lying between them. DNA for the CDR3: TGTGCCAGCAGCCTTGGGCTGGGGGGTACGCAGTATTTT. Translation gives CASSLGLGGTQYF.

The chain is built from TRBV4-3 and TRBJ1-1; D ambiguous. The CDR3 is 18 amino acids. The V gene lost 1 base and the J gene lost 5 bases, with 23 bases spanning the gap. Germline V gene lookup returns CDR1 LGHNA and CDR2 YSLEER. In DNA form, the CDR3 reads TGCGCCAGCAGCCAAGGACCATCGACACCGGGGAGAATGACTGAAGCTTTCTTT. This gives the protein CASSQGPSTPGRMTEAFF.

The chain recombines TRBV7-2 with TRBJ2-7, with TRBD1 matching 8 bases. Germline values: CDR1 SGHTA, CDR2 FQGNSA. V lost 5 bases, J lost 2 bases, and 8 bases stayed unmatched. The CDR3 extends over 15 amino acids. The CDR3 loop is CASSLAGTGAYEQYF. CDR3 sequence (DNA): TGTGCCAGCAGCCTCGCGGGGACAGGCGCCTACGAGCAGTACTTC.

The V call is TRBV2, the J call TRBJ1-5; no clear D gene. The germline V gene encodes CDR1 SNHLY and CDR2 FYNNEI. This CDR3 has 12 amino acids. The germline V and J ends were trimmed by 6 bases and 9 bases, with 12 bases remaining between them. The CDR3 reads CASSRDPRPQHF. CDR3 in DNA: TGTGCCAGCAGCCGCGATCCTAGGCCCCAGCATTTT.

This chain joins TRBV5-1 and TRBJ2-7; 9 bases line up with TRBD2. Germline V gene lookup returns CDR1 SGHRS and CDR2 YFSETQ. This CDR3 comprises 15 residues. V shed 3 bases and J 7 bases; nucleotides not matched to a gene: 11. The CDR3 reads CASSSGGLAKPEQYF. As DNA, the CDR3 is TGCGCCAGCAGCTCAGGGGGACTAGCTAAGCCGGAGCAGTACTTC.

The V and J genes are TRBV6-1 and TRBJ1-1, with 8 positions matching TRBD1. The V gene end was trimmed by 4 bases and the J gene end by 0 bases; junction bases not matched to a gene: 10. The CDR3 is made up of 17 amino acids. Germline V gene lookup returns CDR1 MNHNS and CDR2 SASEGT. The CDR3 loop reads CASSAILDRALNTEAFF. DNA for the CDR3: TGTGCCAGCAGTGCAATTTTGGACAGGGCGTTGAACACTGAAGCTTTCTTT.

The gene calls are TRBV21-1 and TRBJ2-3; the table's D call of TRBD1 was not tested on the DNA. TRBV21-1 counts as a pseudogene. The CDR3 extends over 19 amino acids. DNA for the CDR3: TGTGCCAGCAGCAAAGTTTCGCTCTGGCCGGGACATCAGGGGGATACGCAGTATTTT. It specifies CASSKVSLWPGHQGDTQYF.

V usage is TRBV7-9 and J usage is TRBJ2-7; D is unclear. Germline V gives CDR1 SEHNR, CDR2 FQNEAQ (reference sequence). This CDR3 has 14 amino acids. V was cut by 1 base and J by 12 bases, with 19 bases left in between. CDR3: CASSLGSVATKRYF. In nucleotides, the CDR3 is TGTGCCAGCAGCTTAGGGAGCGTGGCGACAAAACGGTACTTC.

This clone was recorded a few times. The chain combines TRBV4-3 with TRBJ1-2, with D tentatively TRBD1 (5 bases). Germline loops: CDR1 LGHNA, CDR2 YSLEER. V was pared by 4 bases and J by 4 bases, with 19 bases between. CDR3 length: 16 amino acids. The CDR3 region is CASSRDGRVSVYGYTF. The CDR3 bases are TGCGCCAGCAGCCGGGACGGCCGAGTCTCAGTCTATGGCTACACCTTC.

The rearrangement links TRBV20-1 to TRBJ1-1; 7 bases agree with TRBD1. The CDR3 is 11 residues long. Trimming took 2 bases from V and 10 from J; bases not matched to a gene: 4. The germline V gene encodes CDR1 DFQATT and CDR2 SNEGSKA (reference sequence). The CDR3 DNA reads TGCAGTGCTAGACACAGGGGCCCAGCTTTCTTT. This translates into CSARHRGPAFF.

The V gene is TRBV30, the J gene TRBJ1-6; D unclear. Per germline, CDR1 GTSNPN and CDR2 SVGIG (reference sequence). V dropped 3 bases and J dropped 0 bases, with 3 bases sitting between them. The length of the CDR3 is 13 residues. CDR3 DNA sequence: TGTGCCTGGAGGAGCTCCTATAATTCACCCCTCCACTTT. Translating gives CAWRSSYNSPLHF.

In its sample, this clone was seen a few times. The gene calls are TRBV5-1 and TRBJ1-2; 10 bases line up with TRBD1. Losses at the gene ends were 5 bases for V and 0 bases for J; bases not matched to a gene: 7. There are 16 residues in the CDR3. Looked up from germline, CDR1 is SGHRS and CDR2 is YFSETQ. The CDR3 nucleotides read TGCGCCAGCAGGAGACAGGGGGCAAGCTCTAACTATGGCTACACCTTC. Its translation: CASRRQGASSNYGYTF.

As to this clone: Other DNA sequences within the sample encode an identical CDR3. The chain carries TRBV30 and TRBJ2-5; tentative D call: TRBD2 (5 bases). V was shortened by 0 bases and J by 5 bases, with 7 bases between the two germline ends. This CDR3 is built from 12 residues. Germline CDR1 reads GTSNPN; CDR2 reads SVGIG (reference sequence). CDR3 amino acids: CAWSVRGETQYF. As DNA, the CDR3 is TGTGCCTGGAGTGTCAGAGGGGAGACCCAGTACTTC. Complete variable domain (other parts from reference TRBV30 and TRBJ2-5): SQTIHQWPATLVQPVGSPLSLECTVEGTSNPNLYWYRQAAGRGLQLLFYSVGIGQISSEVPQNLSASRPQDRQFILSSKKLLLSDSGFYLCAWSVRGETQYFGPGTRLLVL.